This T cell receptor (beta chain) appears in the sequencing data of a study of blood T cell repertoires in COVID-19. For the study at large: The origin of the acute and convalescent COVID-19 samples was the United States, Italy and Spain. T cells, B-cell-depleted T cells, or PBMCs provided the cDNA or gDNA that served as material.

Per the authors' pipeline: Amplification of reference gene primers was used by the study to estimate nucleated cell counts. The table came from immunoSEQ multiplex PCR; TCRdb's copy has only in-frame clones and leaves some out. D and trimming come from the DNA, and the V and J calls and clone size come from that table. The top ten clones hold approximately 10% of a sample with about 210,000 clones, 80% to 90% of them seen once. There are 15 residues in the CDR3. From germline, CDR1 is MDHEN and CDR2 SYDVKM. The germline V and J ends were trimmed by 2 bases and 7 bases, with 14 bases remaining between them.

The chain couples TRBV28 to TRBJ1-4; D possibly corresponds to TRBD1 (6 bases). The clonotype originates from a man in his forties or fifties with active or convalescent COVID-19. The sequencing sample was made of peripheral blood. The CDR3 region has the DNA TGTGCCAGCAGTTTACCTACAGGGCTAGTTGAAAAACTGTTTTTT. Translated, it gives CASSLPTGLVEKLFF. The variable domain in full, completed from reference TRBV28 and TRBJ1-4, reads DVKVTQSSRYLVKRTGEKVFLECVQDMDHENMFWYRQDPGLGLRLIYFSYDVKMKEKGDIPEGYSVSREKKERFSLILESASTNQTSMYLCASSLPTGLVEKLFFGSGTQLSVL.